Each of the 12 T cell receptor beta chains below was sequenced from the same sample in a study of a mutant IDH1 vaccine in newly diagnosed glioma. Stated time point: baseline, week 1 (first vaccination visit). Treatment specified: pre-vaccination baseline after standard-of-care therapy. Using immunoSEQ multiplex PCR, the repertoire was profiled, and TCRdb retains in-frame clones only, with some absent. The data contain about 25,000 clones, roughly 93% of them singletons. Sequencing used PBMCs, obtained from a glioma patient treated with radiotherapy, temozolomide or both. The source is a man aged 35 to 55 with glioma.

The chain links TRBV11-2 to TRBJ1-1; D gene unclear. Trimming pared 4 bases from V and 8 bases from J, leaving 14 bases between. Germline lookup yields CDR1 SGHAT and CDR2 FQNNGV. CDR3 length equals 13 residues. The CDR3 is CASSSKGPREAFF. In DNA form, the CDR3 reads TGTGCCAGCAGCTCTAAGGGCCCGCGGGAAGCTTTCTTT.

The chain recombines TRBV13 with TRBJ1-4; D is undetermined. V was cut by 2 bases and J by 8 bases, with 9 bases left in between. Germline CDR1 and CDR2: PRHDT and FYEKMQ (reference sequence). This CDR3 comprises 13 residues. DNA of the CDR3: TGTGCCAGCAGCTTATCGGGAGCCGAAAAACTGTTTTTT. Its protein is CASSLSGAEKLFF.

This chain uses TRBV4-1 with TRBJ2-1; 11 bases agree with TRBD2. V was clipped by 0 bases and J by 9 bases; unmatched bases: 10. Germline V lookup: CDR1 MGHRA, CDR2 YSYEKL. The CDR3 length is 17 residues. For the CDR3, the DNA is TGCGCCAGCAGCCAAGATTATAGCGGGGGGGCCATTAGTGAGCAGTTCTTC. Amino acid sequence: CASSQDYSGGAISEQFF.

This clone was counted once. DNA of the CDR3: TGCGCCAGCAGTGATGGGAGGGCCTCACCCGAGCAGTACTTC. Translating it yields CASSDGRASPEQYF. The V call is TRBV10-2, the J call TRBJ2-7; 7 bases align to TRBD2. Looked up from germline, CDR1 is WSHSY and CDR2 is SAAADI. The CDR3 is 14 residues long. V dropped 3 bases and J dropped 6; count of bases not matched to a gene: 8.

The CDR3 coding sequence is TGTGCCAGTAGTATAGTGGCGACAGGGAACTACGAGCAGTACTTC. Translation gives CASSIVATGNYEQYF. The chain employs TRBV19 and TRBJ2-7; 7 bases align to TRBD1. J was trimmed by 3 bases and V by 1 base; bases with no gene match: 6. The CDR3 covers 15 residues. The germline V gene encodes CDR1 LNHDA and CDR2 SQIVND (reference sequence).

The chain has TRBV6-5 and TRBJ1-2; D not resolved. Germline values: CDR1 MNHEY, CDR2 SVGAGI. Trimming cost V 5 bases and J 3 bases, with 10 bases left between them. The CDR3 covers 13 residues. The CDR3 loop is CASSPRGHYGYTF. CDR3 in DNA: TGTGCCAGCAGTCCCCGCGGGCACTATGGCTACACCTTC.

V and J are TRBV2 and TRBJ1-1, with unresolved D. V lost 8 bases to trimming and J lost 3 bases, with 10 bases between them. The CDR3 consists of 12 residues. Germline V gene sequence: CDR1 SNHLY, CDR2 FYNNEI. The CDR3 is CASLGGYTEAFF. The CDR3, as DNA: TGTGCCAGCCTTGGCGGGTACACTGAAGCTTTCTTT. The variable domain in full, completed from reference TRBV2 and TRBJ1-1, reads EPEVTQTPSHQVTQMGQEVILRCVPISNHLYFYWYRQILGQKVEFLVSFYNNEISEKSEIFDDQFSVERPDGSNFTLKIRSTKLEDSAMYFCASLGGYTEAFFGQGTRLTVV.

This clone was seen only once. CDR3 residues: CASSQISPVGELFF. CDR3 DNA sequence: TGTGCCAGCAGCCAAATCAGCCCGGTCGGGGAGCTGTTTTTT. The chain has TRBV4-2 and TRBJ2-2; the D is unclear. The ends were cut back, 2 bases at V and 7 bases at J, with 11 bases in the middle. The V gene's germline CDR1 is LGHNA and CDR2 YNFKEQ. The CDR3 consists of 14 residues.

This sequence joins TRBV5-4 and TRBJ1-1; D gene unclear. V was trimmed by 0 bases and J by 1 base, leaving 7 bases between them. The V gene's germline CDR1 is SGHNT and CDR2 YYREEE (reference sequence). The CDR3 is 14 residues long. Here the CDR3 reads CASSLALGNTEAFF. The CDR3 bases are TGTGCCAGCAGCTTGGCCCTGGGGAACACTGAAGCTTTCTTT.

The chain couples TRBV5-1 to TRBJ1-5; D not resolved. The CDR3 sequence is 13 residues long. V was clipped by 5 bases and J by 5 bases, with 11 bases between them. From germline, CDR1 is SGHRS and CDR2 YFSETQ. Here the CDR3 DNA reads TGCGCCAGCAGAACCGATTTAGATCAGCCCCAGCATTTT. Residues: CASRTDLDQPQHF.

This clone was detected only a few times. The gene calls are TRBV30 and TRBJ1-6; D gene uncertain. V was trimmed by 2 bases and J by 7 bases, leaving 15 bases between them. This CDR3 has 15 amino acids. Germline V gene lookup returns CDR1 GTSNPN and CDR2 SVGIG (reference sequence). The CDR3 nucleotides read TGTGCCTGGAGTTCCGGGAGGGCGGGAAATTCACCCCTCCACTTT. This sequence encodes CAWSSGRAGNSPLHF.

The V call is TRBV30, the J call TRBJ2-7, with D perhaps TRBD2 (5 bases). Trimming removed 5 bases at V and 0 bases at J, with 14 bases between. Germline V gene data show CDR1 as GTSNPN and CDR2 as SVGIG (reference sequence). There are 14 residues in the CDR3. The CDR3 reads CAWSIGLASYEQYF. The CDR3 region has the DNA TGTGCCTGGTCCATAGGCCTAGCCTCCTACGAGCAGTACTTC.